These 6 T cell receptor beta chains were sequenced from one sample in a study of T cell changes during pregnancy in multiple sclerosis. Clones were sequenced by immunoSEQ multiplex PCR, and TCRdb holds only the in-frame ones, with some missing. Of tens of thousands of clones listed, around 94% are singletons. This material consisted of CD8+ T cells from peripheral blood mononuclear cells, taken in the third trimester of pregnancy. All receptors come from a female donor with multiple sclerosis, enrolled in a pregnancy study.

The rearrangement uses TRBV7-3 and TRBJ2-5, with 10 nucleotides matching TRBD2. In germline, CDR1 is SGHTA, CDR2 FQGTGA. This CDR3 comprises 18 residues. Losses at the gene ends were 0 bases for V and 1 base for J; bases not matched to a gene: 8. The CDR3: CASSLTGTTSGLQETQYF. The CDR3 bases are TGTGCCAGCAGCTTAACGGGAACGACTAGCGGGCTCCAAGAGACCCAGTACTTC.

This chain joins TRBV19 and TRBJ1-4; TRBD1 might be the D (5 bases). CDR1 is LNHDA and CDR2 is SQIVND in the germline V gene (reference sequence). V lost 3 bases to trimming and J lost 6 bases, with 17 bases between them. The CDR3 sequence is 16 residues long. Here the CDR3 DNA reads TGTGCCAGTAGTATTCTTTCCGGGGGGGAAGATGAAAAACTGTTTTTT. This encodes CASSILSGGEDEKLFF.

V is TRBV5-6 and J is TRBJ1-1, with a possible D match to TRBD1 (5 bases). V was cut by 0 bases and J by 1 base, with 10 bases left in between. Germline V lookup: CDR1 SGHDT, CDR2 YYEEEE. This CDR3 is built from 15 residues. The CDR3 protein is CASSLGGGANTEAFF. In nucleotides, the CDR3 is TGTGCCAGCAGCTTGGGGGGTGGGGCGAACACTGAAGCTTTCTTT.

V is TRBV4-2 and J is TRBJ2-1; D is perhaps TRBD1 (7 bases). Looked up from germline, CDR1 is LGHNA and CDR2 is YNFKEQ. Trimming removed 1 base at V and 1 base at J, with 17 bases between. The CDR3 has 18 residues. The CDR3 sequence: CASSQGFGQGGSYNEQFF. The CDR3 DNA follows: TGTGCCAGCAGCCAAGGGTTCGGGCAGGGGGGATCCTACAATGAGCAGTTCTTC.

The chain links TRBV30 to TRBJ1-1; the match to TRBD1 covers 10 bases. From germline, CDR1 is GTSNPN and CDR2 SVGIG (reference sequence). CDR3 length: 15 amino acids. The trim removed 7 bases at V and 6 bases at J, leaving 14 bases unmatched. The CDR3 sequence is CASLIWDRGPPEAFF. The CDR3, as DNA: TGTGCCTCGCTTATTTGGGACAGGGGCCCCCCTGAAGCTTTCTTT. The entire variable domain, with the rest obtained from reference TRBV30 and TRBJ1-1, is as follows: SQTIHQWPATLVQPVGSPLSLECTVEGTSNPNLYWYRQAAGRGLQLLFYSVGIGQISSEVPQNLSASRPQDRQFILSSKKLLLSDSGFYLCASLIWDRGPPEAFFGQGTRLTVV.

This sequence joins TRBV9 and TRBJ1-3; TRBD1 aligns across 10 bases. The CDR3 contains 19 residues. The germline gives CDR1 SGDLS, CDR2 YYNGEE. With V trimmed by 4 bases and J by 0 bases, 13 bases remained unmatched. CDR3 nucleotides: TGTGCCAGCAGCAAGGGGGGCATCGGGACAGGGGACTCTGGAAACACCATATATTTT. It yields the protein CASSKGGIGTGDSGNTIYF.